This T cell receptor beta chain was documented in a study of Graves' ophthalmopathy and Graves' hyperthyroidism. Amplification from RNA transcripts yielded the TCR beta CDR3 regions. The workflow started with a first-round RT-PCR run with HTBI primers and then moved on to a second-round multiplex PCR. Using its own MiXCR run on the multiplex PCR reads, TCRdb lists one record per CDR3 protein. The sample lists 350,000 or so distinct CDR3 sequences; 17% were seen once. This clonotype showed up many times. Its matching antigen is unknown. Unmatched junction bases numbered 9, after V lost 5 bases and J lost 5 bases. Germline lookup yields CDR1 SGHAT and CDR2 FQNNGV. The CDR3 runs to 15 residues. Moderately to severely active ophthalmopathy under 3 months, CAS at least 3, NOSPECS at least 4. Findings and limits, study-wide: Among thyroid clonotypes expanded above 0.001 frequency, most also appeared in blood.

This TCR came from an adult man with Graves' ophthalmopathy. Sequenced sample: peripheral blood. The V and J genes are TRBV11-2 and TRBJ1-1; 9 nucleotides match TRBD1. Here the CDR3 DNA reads TGTGCCAGCAGCCTCGACCGGGACAGGGCAACTGAAGCTTTCTTT. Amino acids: CASSLDRDRATEAFF.